What follows describes a single T cell receptor beta chain. This record belongs to a study of blood T cell repertoires in COVID-19. Per the study methods: How many nucleated cells were present was estimated from reference gene primer amplification. This table comes from immunoSEQ multiplex PCR, and its TCRdb copy is limited to in-frame clones, with some not included. Clone size and V and J calls were adopted from that table, with D and trimming inferred from the DNA. The data hold 150,000 to 200,000 clones, with over 75% observed a single time. V shed 6 bases, J shed 5 bases, and the junction held 1 base outside the gene matches. The CDR3 spans 13 residues. CDR1 and CDR2 from the germline V gene are SNHLY and FYNNEI.

The origin of this receptor is a man aged 45-65 years with acute or convalescent COVID-19. The V and J genes are TRBV2 and TRBJ1-6; the match to TRBD1 covers 7 bases. Specimen: peripheral blood. This chain's CDR3 is CASRGTDNSPLHF. The CDR3 region has the DNA TGTGCCAGCAGGGGGACAGATAATTCACCCCTCCACTTT. The whole variable domain, remainder taken from reference TRBV2 and TRBJ1-6, is EPEVTQTPSHQVTQMGQEVILRCVPISNHLYFYWYRQILGQKVEFLVSFYNNEISEKSEIFDDQFSVERPDGSNFTLKIRSTKLEDSAMYFCASRGTDNSPLHFGNGTRLTVT.